What follows is one T cell receptor beta chain and its context. Its target is unknown. The data stem from a study of T cell responses to AZD1222 COVID-19 vaccine. The CDR3 totals 15 residues. V gave up 0 bases and J gave up 5 bases, with 12 bases separating them. Germline CDR1 and CDR2: SGHDT and YYEEEE. The assay was immunoSEQ multiplex PCR, and TCRdb's table has in-frame clones only and misses some. The top ten clones hold 3.5% to 4.5% of a sample with approximately 120,000 clones, about 88% of them seen once. Study results and caveats: Spike-specific TCR breadth rose after two AZD1222 doses, and depth rose as well.

This chain uses TRBV5-6 with TRBJ1-5; D unclear. This TCR derives from an adult in good health. This specimen was peripheral blood, taken on day 0 of AZD1222 vaccination. CDR3: CASSLGVVGDQPQHF. In DNA, the CDR3 is TGTGCCAGCAGCTTGGGGGTCGTTGGGGATCAGCCCCAGCATTTT.